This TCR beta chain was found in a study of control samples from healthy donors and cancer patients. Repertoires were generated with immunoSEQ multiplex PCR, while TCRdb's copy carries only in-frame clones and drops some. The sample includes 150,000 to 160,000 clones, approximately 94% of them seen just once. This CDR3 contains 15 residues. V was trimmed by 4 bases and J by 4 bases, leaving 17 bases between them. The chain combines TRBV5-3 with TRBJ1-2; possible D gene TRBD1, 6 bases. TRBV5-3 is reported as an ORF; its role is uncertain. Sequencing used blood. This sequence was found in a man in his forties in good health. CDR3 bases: TGTGCCAGAAGCCCCCCCCGTCAGGGGTCCTATGGCTACACCTTC. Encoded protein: CARSPPRQGSYGYTF.